The rows below give T cell receptor beta chains drawn from one sample of a study of CD8+ T cells in alopecia areata. Sequencing was performed with immunoSEQ multiplex PCR; in TCRdb, only in-frame clones are kept and a portion is missing. The repertoire holds 150,000 to 200,000 clones, with roughly 60% as singletons. The sample in question was CD4+ T cells sorted from blood, obtained at week 24, from a patient treated with tofacitinib. Receptor source: a human donor with alopecia areata. Both conserved end residues are part of each CDR3. A D gene is named only where the DNA matches it firmly. Not all rows give a size; the values are once, few, many and, for expanded clones, a class.

>NA|TRBJ2-7|NA|TRBV6-1|16
TGTGCCAGCAGTGAAGAGAACCGAAGGGGTTCGGTCGAGCAGTACTTC
CASSEENRRGSVEQYF
>NA|TRBJ1-4|NA|TRBV30|13
TGTGCCTGGAGTCTCCGGGTAAATGAAAAACTGTTTTTT
CAWSLRVNEKLFF
>NA|TRBJ2-1|NA|TRBV5-4|14
TGTGCCAGCAAGGGGCAGAGCTCCTACAATGAGCAGTTCTTC
CASKGQSSYNEQFF
>NA|TRBJ2-5|NA|TRBV5-1|13
TGCGCCAGCAGCTTGGGGACCGAGGAGACCCAGTACTTC
CASSLGTEETQYF
>NA|TRBJ1-5|NA|TRBV29-1|15
TGCAGCGTTGAATGGAGCCGATATAGCAATCAGCCCCAGCATTTT
CSVEWSRYSNQPQHF
>NA|TRBJ2-1|NA|TRBV30|14
TGTGCCTGGAGTGTCCAGTCAGGTAACAATGAGCAGTTCTTC
CAWSVQSGNNEQFF
>NA|TRBJ2-6|NA|TRBV15|17
TGTGCCACCAGCAGAACTCGGCAGAGCTCTGGGGCCAACGTCCTGACTTTC
CATSRTRQSSGANVLTF
>TRBD2|TRBJ2-1|NA|TRBV25-1|15
TGTGCCAGCAGAAGCGGGGATGGGGTATGGAATGAGCAGTTCTTC
CASRSGDGVWNEQFF
>NA|TRBJ2-3|NA|TRBV6-5|12
TGTGCCAGCAGCCTCGGGACCTCGGAACAGTATTTT
CASSLGTSEQYF
>NA|TRBJ1-2|NA|TRBV30|12
TGTGCCTGGTCGACAGCGAACTATGGCTACACCTTC
CAWSTANYGYTF
>NA|TRBJ1-2|NA|TRBV30|12
TGTGCCTGGGAGTTAGGTTCGGCGGGCTACACCTTC
CAWELGSAGYTF
>NA|TRBJ2-1|NA|TRBV7-8|15
TGTGCCAGCGGCGTTCCCGGGGGCCGGTACAATGAGCAGTTCTTC
CASGVPGGRYNEQFF
>NA|TRBJ2-7|few|TRBV5-1|15
TGCGCCAGCAGCCCTAGGGCGGGCCCCGGACACGAGCAGTACTTC
CASSPRAGPGHEQYF
>TRBD2|TRBJ2-5|NA|TRBV4-3|16
TGCGCCAGCAGCCAATCTATAGCGGGGGGGAAAGAGACCCAGTACTTC
CASSQSIAGGKETQYF
>NA|TRBJ2-5|NA|TRBV14|14
TGTGCCAGCGGAGGCGGCCTGGGTGGAGAGACCCAGTACTTC
CASGGGLGGETQYF
>NA|TRBJ1-5|NA|TRBV30|13
TGTGCCTGGAGTGAGGGGCCCAATCAGCCCCAGCATTTT
CAWSEGPNQPQHF
>NA|TRBJ2-2|NA|TRBV6-5|15
TGTGCCAGCAGCACTTGGGGGACGAACACCGGGGAGCTGTTTTTT
CASSTWGTNTGELFF
>NA|TRBJ1-1|NA|TRBV6-5|13
TGTGCCAGCAGTTCAACAGCGAACACTGAAGCTTTCTTT
CASSSTANTEAFF
>TRBD1|TRBJ1-5|few|TRBV7-2|14
TGTGCCAGCAGTTGGGACAGGGAAGATAGGGCCCAGCATTTT
CASSWDREDRAQHF
>NA|TRBJ1-5|NA|TRBV25-1|14
TGTGCCAGCAGTGAATGGGGGACAAATCAGCCCCAGCATTTT
CASSEWGTNQPQHF
>NA|TRBJ2-1|NA|TRBV5-4|15
TGTGCCAGCAGCATATTGAAAACAGGGATCGATGAGCAGTTCTTC
CASSILKTGIDEQFF
>NA|TRBJ2-7|NA|TRBV29-1|13
TGCAGCGTTGAAGTGCGGGGTAAATACGAGCAGTACTTC
CSVEVRGKYEQYF
>NA|TRBJ2-3|many|TRBV6-4|15
TGTGCCAGCAGTGGGAGGCGGGGCGCCACAGATACGCAGTATTTT
CASSGRRGATDTQYF
>NA|TRBJ2-2|NA|TRBV27|15
TGTGCCAGCAGTTTTGGCACAAGGAACACCGGGGAGCTGTTTTTT
CASSFGTRNTGELFF
>NA|TRBJ2-1|NA|TRBV5-1|13
TGCGCCAGCAGCTTGAACCTCGACAATGAGCAGTTCTTC
CASSLNLDNEQFF
>NA|TRBJ2-1|NA|TRBV7-2|13
TGTGCCAGCAGCCCGGGGCCACGCGATGAGCAGTTCTTC
CASSPGPRDEQFF
>TRBD1|TRBJ1-5|NA|TRBV29-1|12
TGCAGCGTGAAGGGGGCAAATCAGCCCCAGCATTTT
CSVKGANQPQHF
>TRBD1|TRBJ2-7|NA|TRBV11-2|14
TGTGCCAGCAGCCAAACGACAGGGCCCTACGAGCAGTACTTC
CASSQTTGPYEQYF
>TRBD1|TRBJ2-3|NA|TRBV27|16
TGTGCCAGCAGTCGGGGAAACAGACAGGGCCCAGATACGCAGTATTTT
CASSRGNRQGPDTQYF
>TRBD1|TRBJ2-1|NA|TRBV29-1|13
TGCAGCGTCGGACAGGTCACTTACAATGAGCAGTTCTTC
CSVGQVTYNEQFF
>TRBD1|TRBJ1-2|NA|TRBV4-3|15
TGCGCCAGCAGCCAAGAACAGGGGACAAATAGCGGCTACACCTTC
CASSQEQGTNSGYTF
>NA|TRBJ1-2|many|TRBV19|12
TGTGCCAGTAGTATCAGGGGTAATGGCTACACCTTC
CASSIRGNGYTF
>NA|TRBJ1-2|few|TRBV19|13
TGTGCCAGCGTGGCGTTGGGCGCTAGGGGCTACACCTTC
CASVALGARGYTF
>NA|TRBJ2-1|NA|TRBV5-1|14
TGCGCCAGCAGCTCCAGGGTGGGCTACAATGAGCAGTTCTTC
CASSSRVGYNEQFF
>NA|TRBJ2-6|NA|TRBV9|16
TGTGCCAGCAGCCCCATGGGGGGTGCTGGGGCCAACGTCCTGACTTTC
CASSPMGGAGANVLTF
>TRBD1|TRBJ1-4|NA|TRBV27|15
TGTGCCAGCAGTGCTCAAATCGGGACAGGTGAAAAACTGTTTTTT
CASSAQIGTGEKLFF
>NA|TRBJ2-6|NA|TRBV15|18
TGTGCCACCAGCAGAGCTTATCCGGGGAGCTCTGGGGCCAACGTCCTGACTTTC
CATSRAYPGSSGANVLTF
>NA|TRBJ1-6|NA|TRBV27|13
TGTGCCAGCATGGGGCTCCCGGGTTCACCCCTCCACTTT
CASMGLPGSPLHF
>NA|TRBJ1-1|once|TRBV2|13
TGTGCCATACCGACAGGAATGAACACTGAAGCTTTCTTT
CAIPTGMNTEAFF